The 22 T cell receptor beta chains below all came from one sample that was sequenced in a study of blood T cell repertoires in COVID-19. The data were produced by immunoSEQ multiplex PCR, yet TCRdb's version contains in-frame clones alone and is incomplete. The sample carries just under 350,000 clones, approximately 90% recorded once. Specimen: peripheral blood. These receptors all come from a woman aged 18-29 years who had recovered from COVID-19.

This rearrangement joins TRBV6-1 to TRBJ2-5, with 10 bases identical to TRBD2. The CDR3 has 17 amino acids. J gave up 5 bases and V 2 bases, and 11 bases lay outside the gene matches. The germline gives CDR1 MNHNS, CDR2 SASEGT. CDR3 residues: CASSERGSGRPRETQYF. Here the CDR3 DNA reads TGTGCCAGCAGTGAAAGGGGTAGCGGGAGGCCCAGGGAGACCCAGTACTTC.

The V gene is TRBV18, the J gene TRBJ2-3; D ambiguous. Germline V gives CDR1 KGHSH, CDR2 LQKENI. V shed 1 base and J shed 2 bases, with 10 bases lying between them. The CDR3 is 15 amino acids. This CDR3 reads CASSPLGLVTDTQYF. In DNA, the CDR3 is TGTGCCAGCTCACCACTTGGCCTAGTCACAGATACGCAGTATTTT.

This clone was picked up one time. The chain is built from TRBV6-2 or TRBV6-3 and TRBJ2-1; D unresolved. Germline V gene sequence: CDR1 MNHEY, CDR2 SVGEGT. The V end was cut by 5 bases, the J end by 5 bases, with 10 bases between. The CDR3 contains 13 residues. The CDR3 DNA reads TGTGCCAGCAGTCTGACTTGGAACAATGAGCAGTTCTTC. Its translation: CASSLTWNNEQFF.

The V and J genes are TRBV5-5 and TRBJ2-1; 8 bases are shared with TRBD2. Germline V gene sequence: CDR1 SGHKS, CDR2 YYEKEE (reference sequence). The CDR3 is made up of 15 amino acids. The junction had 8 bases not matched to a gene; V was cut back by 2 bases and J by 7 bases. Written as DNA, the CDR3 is TGTGCCAGCAGCTTCGGGACTAGAGGTGGGAATGAGCAGTTCTTC. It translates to CASSFGTRGGNEQFF.

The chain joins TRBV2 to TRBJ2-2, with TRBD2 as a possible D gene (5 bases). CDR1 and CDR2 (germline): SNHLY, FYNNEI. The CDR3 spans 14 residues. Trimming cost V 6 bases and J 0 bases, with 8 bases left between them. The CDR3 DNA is TGTGCCAGCAGGAAGGAGGCGAACACCGGGGAGCTGTTTTTT. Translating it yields CASRKEANTGELFF.

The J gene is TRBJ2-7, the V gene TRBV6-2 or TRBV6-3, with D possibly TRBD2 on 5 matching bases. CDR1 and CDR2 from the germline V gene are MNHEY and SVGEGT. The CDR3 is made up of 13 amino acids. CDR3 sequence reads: CASTYRPGSEQYV. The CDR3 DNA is TGTGCCAGCACTTACCGACCTGGGAGCGAGCAGTACGTC.

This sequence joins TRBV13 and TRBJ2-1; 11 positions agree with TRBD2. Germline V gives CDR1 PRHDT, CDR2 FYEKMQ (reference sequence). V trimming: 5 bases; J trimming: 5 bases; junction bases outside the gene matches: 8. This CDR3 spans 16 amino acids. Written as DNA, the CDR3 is TGTGCCAGCAGCCAGAGACTAGCGGGAAAGGACAATGAGCAGTTCTTC. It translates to CASSQRLAGKDNEQFF.

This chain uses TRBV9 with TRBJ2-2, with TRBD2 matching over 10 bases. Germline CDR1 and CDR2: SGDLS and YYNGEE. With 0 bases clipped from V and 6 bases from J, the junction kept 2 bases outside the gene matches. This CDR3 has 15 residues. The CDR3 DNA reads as TGTGCCAGCAGCGTAGATAGCGGGAGGTCCGGGGAGCTGTTTTTT. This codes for CASSVDSGRSGELFF.

The CDR3 DNA is TGTGCCTGGAGACACAGGGGGAGGGCGAACACCGGGGAGCTGTTTTTT. This gives the protein CAWRHRGRANTGELFF. This rearrangement joins TRBV30 to TRBJ2-2; D is perhaps TRBD1 (8 bases). Germline CDR1 and CDR2: GTSNPN and SVGIG (reference sequence). Trimming cost V 3 bases and J 0 bases, with 14 bases left between them. The CDR3 is 16 amino acids.

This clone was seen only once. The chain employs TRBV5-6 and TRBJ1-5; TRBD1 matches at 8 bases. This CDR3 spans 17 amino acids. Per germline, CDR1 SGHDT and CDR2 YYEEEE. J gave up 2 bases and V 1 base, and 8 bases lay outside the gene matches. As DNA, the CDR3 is TGTGCCAGCAGCTTGCAACAGGGGGTCCACGGCAATCAGCCCCAGCATTTT. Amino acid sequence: CASSLQQGVHGNQPQHF.

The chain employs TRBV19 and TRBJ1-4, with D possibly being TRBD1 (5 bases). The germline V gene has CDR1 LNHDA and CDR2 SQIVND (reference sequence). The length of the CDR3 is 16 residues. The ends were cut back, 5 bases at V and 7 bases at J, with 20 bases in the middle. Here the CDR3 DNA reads TGTGCCAGTAGTCCCCGGGGCAAGATAGCGGGTGAAAAACTGTTTTTT. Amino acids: CASSPRGKIAGEKLFF.

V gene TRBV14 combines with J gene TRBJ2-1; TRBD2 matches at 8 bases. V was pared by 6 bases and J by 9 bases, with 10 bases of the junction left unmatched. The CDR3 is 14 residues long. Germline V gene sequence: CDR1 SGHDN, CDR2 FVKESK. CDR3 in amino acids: CASSPWASGSEQFF. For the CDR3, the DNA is TGTGCCAGCAGTCCGTGGGCTAGCGGGTCTGAGCAGTTCTTC.

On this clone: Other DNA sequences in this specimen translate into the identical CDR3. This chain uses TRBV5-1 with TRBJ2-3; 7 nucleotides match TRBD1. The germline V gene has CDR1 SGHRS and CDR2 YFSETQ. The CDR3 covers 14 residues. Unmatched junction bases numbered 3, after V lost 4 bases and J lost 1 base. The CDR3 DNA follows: TGCGCCAGCAGCCCCGGACAGGGCACAGATACGCAGTATTTT. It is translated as CASSPGQGTDTQYF.

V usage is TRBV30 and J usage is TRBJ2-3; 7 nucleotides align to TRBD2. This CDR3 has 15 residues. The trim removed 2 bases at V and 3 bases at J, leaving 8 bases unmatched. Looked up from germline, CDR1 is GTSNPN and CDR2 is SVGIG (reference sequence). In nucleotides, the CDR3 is TGTGCCTGGAGTCCCCTTTGGGGGGGGACAGATACGCAGTATTTT. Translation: CAWSPLWGGTDTQYF. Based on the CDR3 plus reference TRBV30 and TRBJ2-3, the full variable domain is SQTIHQWPATLVQPVGSPLSLECTVEGTSNPNLYWYRQAAGRGLQLLFYSVGIGQISSEVPQNLSASRPQDRQFILSSKKLLLSDSGFYLCAWSPLWGGTDTQYFGPGTRLTVL.

For the CDR3, the DNA is TGTGCCAGCCTGGGGATCGCGCAGGGGGAAAAACTGTTTTTT. Translation gives CASLGIAQGEKLFF. V and J are TRBV28 and TRBJ1-4; perhaps TRBD1 as D (6 bases). The CDR3 has 14 amino acids. V was clipped by 8 bases and J by 8 bases, with 18 bases between them. CDR1 and CDR2 (germline): MDHEN, SYDVKM.

CDR3 sequence (DNA): TGTGCCAGCAGTTTTGGGACTTTTCCTTCCGGGGAGCTGTTTTTT. Amino acid sequence: CASSFGTFPSGELFF. The chain has TRBV28 and TRBJ2-2, with D possibly matching TRBD2 (6 bases). The germline V and J ends were trimmed by 3 bases and 6 bases, with 14 bases remaining between them. The CDR3 spans 15 residues. Germline CDR1 reads MDHEN; CDR2 reads SYDVKM.

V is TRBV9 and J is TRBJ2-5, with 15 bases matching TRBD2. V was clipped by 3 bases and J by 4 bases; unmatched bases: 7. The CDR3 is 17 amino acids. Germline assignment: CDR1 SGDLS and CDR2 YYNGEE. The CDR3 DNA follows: TGTGCCAGCAGCGGGACTAGCGGGAGGGCCATTGGAGAGACCCAGTACTTC. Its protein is CASSGTSGRAIGETQYF.

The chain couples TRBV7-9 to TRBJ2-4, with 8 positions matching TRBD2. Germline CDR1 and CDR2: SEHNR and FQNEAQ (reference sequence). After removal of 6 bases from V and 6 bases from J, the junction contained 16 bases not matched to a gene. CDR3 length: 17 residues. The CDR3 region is CASRPSPRGAPGNIQYF. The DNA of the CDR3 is TGTGCCAGCAGGCCAAGTCCGCGGGGGGCGCCGGGAAACATTCAGTACTTC.

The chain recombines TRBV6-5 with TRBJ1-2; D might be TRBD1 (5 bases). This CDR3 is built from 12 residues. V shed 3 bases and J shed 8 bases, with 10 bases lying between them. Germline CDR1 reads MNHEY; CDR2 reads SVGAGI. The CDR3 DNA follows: TGTGCCAGCAGTTATGACAGATCCGGCTACACCTTC. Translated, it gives CASSYDRSGYTF.

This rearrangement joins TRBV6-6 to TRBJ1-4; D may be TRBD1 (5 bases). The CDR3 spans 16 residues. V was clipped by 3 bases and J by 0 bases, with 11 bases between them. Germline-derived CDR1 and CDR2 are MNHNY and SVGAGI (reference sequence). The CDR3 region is CASSYFPRATNEKLFF. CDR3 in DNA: TGTGCCAGCAGTTATTTCCCCAGGGCAACTAATGAAAAACTGTTTTTT.

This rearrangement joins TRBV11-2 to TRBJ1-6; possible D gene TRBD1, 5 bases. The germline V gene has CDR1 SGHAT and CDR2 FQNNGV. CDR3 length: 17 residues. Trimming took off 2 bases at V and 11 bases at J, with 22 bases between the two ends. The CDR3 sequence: CASSLIEFRRRGTPLHF. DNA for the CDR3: TGTGCCAGCAGCTTAATCGAATTCAGGAGGAGGGGAACACCCCTCCACTTT.

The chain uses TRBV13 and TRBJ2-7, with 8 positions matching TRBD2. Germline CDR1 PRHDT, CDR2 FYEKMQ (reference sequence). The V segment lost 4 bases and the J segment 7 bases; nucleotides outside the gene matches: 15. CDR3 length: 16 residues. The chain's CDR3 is CASSSSVREGRWEQYV. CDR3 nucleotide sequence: TGTGCCAGCAGCTCGTCTGTTCGGGAGGGCCGGTGGGAGCAGTACGTC.